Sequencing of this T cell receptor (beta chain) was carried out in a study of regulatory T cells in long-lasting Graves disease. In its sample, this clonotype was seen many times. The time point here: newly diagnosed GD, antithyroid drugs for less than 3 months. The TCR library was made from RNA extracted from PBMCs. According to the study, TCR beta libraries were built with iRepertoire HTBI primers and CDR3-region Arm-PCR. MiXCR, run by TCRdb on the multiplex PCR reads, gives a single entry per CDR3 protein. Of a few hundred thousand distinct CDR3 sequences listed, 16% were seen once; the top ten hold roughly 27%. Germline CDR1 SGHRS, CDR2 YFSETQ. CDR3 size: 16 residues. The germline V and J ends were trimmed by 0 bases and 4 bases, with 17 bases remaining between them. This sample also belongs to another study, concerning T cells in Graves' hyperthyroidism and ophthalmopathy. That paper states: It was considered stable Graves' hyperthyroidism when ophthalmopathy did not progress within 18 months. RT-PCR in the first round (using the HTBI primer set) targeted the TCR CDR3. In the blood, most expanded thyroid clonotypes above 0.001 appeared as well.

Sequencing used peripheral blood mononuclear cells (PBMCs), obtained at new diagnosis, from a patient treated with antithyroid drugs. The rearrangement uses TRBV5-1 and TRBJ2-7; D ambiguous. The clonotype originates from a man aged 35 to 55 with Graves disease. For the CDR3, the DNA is TGCGCCAGCAGCTTGGAAGCCACAGTGACGACTTACGAGCAGTACTTC. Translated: CASSLEATVTTYEQYF. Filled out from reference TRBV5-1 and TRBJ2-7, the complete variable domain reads KAGVTQTPRYLIKTRGQQVTLSCSPISGHRSVSWYQQTPGQGLQFLFEYFSETQRNKGNFPGRFSGRQFSNSRSEMNVSTLELGDSALYLCASSLEATVTTYEQYFGPGTRLTVT.